A single sample is the source of the 21 T cell receptor beta chains below, sequenced in a study of T-cell reconstitution after alpha-beta-depleted transplantation in children. As it was prepared, the TCRbeta library received unique molecular identifiers. Using its own MiXCR run on the PCR reads, TCRdb lists one record per CDR3 protein. Of around 490,000 distinct CDR3 sequences listed, 11% are singletons. The sample here was PBMCs, mostly from graft donor cells, taken 180 days after TCRalphabeta/CD19-depleted stem cell transplant. These receptors were collected from a female patient aged 2-9 years who had a stem cell transplant for aplastic anemia, so the T cells may come from the graft donor.

This chain joins TRBV7-8 and TRBJ2-5, with 8 bases aligning to TRBD1. The V segment lost 5 bases and the J segment 4 bases; nucleotides outside the gene matches: 6. The CDR3 contains 14 residues. The V gene's germline CDR1 is SGHVS and CDR2 FQNEAQ. The CDR3 region has the DNA TGTGCCAGCAGCGAAGACAGGGGAAGAGAGACCCAGTACTTC. Translated, it gives CASSEDRGRETQYF.

This clonotype came up a few times. The chain employs TRBV20-1 and TRBJ2-4; no clear D. CDR1 is DFQATT and CDR2 is SNEGSKA in the germline V gene (reference sequence). The CDR3 loop spans 10 amino acids. Trimming took 7 bases from V and 5 from J, leaving 6 bases between them. CDR3 bases: TGCAGTGTCGCGGAAAACATTCAGTACTTC. Encoded protein: CSVAENIQYF.

This clonotype appeared many times. This rearrangement joins TRBV7-8 to TRBJ2-7, with 8 bases fitting TRBD1. Germline loops: CDR1 SGHVS, CDR2 FQNEAQ. CDR3 length: 17 amino acids. V shed 5 bases, J shed 4 bases, and the junction held 16 bases outside the gene matches. CDR3 sequence reads: CASSLRDQGAIGYEQYV. The CDR3 bases are TGTGCCAGCAGCCTAAGGGATCAGGGGGCTATTGGATACGAGCAGTACGTC.

This clonotype was seen only a few times. The chain links TRBV4-3 to TRBJ2-1, with D unresolved. V lost 1 base and J lost 11, with 12 bases in between. Germline V gene lookup returns CDR1 LGHNA and CDR2 YSLEER. The CDR3 totals 13 residues. In nucleotides, the CDR3 is TGCGCCAGCAGCCAAGTATGGCCCCGCCAGCAGTTCTTC. Translation: CASSQVWPRQQFF.

The V and J genes are TRBV20-1 and TRBJ2-1; TRBD2 matches 8 bases. In germline, CDR1 is DFQATT, CDR2 SNEGSKA (reference sequence). This CDR3 has 16 amino acids. Trimming cost V 0 bases and J 2 bases; bases outside gene matches: 6. This CDR3 is CSARDGSSGPYNEQFF. The CDR3 DNA reads as TGCAGTGCTAGAGATGGGTCTAGCGGGCCCTACAATGAGCAGTTCTTC.

The sample holds many counts of this clonotype. The chain recombines TRBV10-3 with TRBJ2-1; TRBD2 agrees at 8 bases. Per germline, CDR1 ENHRY and CDR2 SYGVKD. The V segment lost 10 bases and the J segment 7 bases; nucleotides outside the gene matches: 6. There are 12 residues in the CDR3. The CDR3 DNA follows: TGTGCCACCGGGGGGGCGCCAAATGAGCAGTTCTTC. It codes for CATGGAPNEQFF.

This chain joins TRBV5-4 and TRBJ2-1; tentative D call: TRBD2 (6 bases). The CDR3 contains 15 residues. CDR1 is SGHNT and CDR2 is YYREEE in the germline V gene (reference sequence). Deletions cut 1 base from V and 4 bases from J, with 12 bases between. This CDR3 is CASSLTASAYNEQFF. As DNA, the CDR3 is TGTGCCAGCAGCTTGACGGCTAGCGCGTACAATGAGCAGTTCTTC.

The gene calls are TRBV19 and TRBJ2-1; TRBD1 aligns across 8 bases. CDR3 length equals 15 residues. Germline trimming cut 3 bases from V and 7 bases from J; bases unmatched to any gene: 8. The V gene's germline CDR1 is LNHDA and CDR2 SQIVND (reference sequence). Here the CDR3 DNA reads TGTGCCAGTAGTATCAGGGGGCCCTTTCTAAATGAGCAGTTCTTC. Translated, it gives CASSIRGPFLNEQFF.

The chain couples TRBV15 to TRBJ2-5; D unclear. There are 15 residues in the CDR3. Germline V lookup: CDR1 LNHNV, CDR2 YYDKDF (reference sequence). V dropped 0 bases and J dropped 1 base, with 9 bases sitting between them. The DNA of the CDR3 is TGTGCCACCAGCAGAGAACCACTAACCCAAGAGACCCAGTACTTC. Translating it yields CATSREPLTQETQYF.

About this clonotype itself: One junction end does not reproduce the germline sequence, and a read error may be involved. The V gene is TRBV7-2, the J gene TRBJ2-7; 9 bases map to TRBD1. The CDR3 runs to 15 residues. Germline assignment: CDR1 SGHTA and CDR2 FQGNSA. The DNA of the CDR3 is TGTGCCAGCAGCCTAGCTGGGACAGGGCCCCACGAGCAGTACTTC. This sequence encodes CASSLAGTGPHEQYF.

The chain joins TRBV18 to TRBJ2-1; 9 nucleotides align to TRBD1. CDR3 length equals 16 residues. V lost 2 bases and J lost 8; bases outside the gene matches: 10. Germline V gene lookup returns CDR1 KGHSH and CDR2 LQKENI. Here the CDR3 DNA reads TGTGCCAGCTCACCATTAAGGACAGGGGCCGTCGATGAGCAGTTCTTC. It specifies CASSPLRTGAVDEQFF.

This clonotype has only a few counts. This sequence joins TRBV29-1 and TRBJ2-4, with D maybe TRBD1 (6 bases). Trimming removed 5 bases from V and 6 bases from J, with 17 bases in between. Germline CDR1 is SQVTM and CDR2 is ANQGSEA. The CDR3 is made up of 14 amino acids. CDR3 sequence (DNA): TGCAGCGTTCTCAGAGACCCAGGGGTAAACATTCAGTACTTC. It encodes CSVLRDPGVNIQYF.

V and J are TRBV11-2 and TRBJ2-3; 7 nucleotides align to TRBD2. V shed 7 bases and J 1 base; nucleotides not matched to a gene: 2. Germline CDR1 is SGHAT and CDR2 is FQNNGV. CDR3 length: 13 amino acids. The CDR3 protein is CASTLAGTDTQYF. CDR3 nucleotide sequence: TGTGCCAGCACCCTAGCGGGCACAGATACGCAGTATTTT.

There are a few counts of this clonotype. V gene TRBV3-1 combines with J gene TRBJ2-6, with D perhaps TRBD2 (6 bases). V gave up 0 bases and J gave up 2 bases, with 14 bases separating them. The CDR3 runs 18 residues. CDR1 is LGHDT and CDR2 is YNNKEL in the germline V gene (reference sequence). CDR3: CASSQDLLAPAGANVLTF. In DNA, the CDR3 is TGTGCCAGCAGCCAAGATTTACTAGCCCCGGCTGGGGCCAACGTCCTGACTTTC.

The sample holds a few counts of this clonotype. V gene TRBV5-6 combines with J gene TRBJ2-1, with D unclear. The V end was cut by 4 bases, the J end by 9 bases, with 8 bases between. The CDR3 loop spans 11 amino acids. The germline V gene encodes CDR1 SGHDT and CDR2 YYEEEE. CDR3 amino acids: CASSAASEQFF. For the CDR3, the DNA is TGTGCCAGCAGCGCCGCTAGTGAGCAGTTCTTC.

Ten or more counts support this clonotype. The gene calls are TRBV6-2 or TRBV6-3 and TRBJ2-5, with a weak D call TRBD2 (5 bases). This CDR3 comprises 17 residues. The germline gives CDR1 MNHEY, CDR2 SVGEGT. Trimming left V 7 bases short and J 2 bases short, with 23 bases between. Written as DNA, the CDR3 is TGTGCCAGCAATCCTGGACTGAGTACATCGGTTCAAGAGACCCAGTACTTC. Its protein is CASNPGLSTSVQETQYF.

This clonotype was observed at least ten times. The chain couples TRBV9 to TRBJ1-1, with 8 bases lining up with TRBD1. Germline V CDR1 and CDR2: SGDLS, YYNGEE. J gave up 1 base and V 0 bases, and 5 bases lay outside the gene matches. This CDR3 contains 16 residues. This CDR3 is CASSVGPTGGNTEAFF. In DNA, the CDR3 is TGTGCCAGCAGCGTAGGCCCCACAGGGGGGAACACTGAAGCTTTCTTT.

This clonotype was counted between two and nine times. V gene TRBV5-4 combines with J gene TRBJ2-7; a possible D gene is TRBD1 (6 bases). The length of the CDR3 is 14 residues. Trimming took off 1 base at V and 7 bases at J, with 15 bases between the two ends. Germline loops: CDR1 SGHNT, CDR2 YYREEE (reference sequence). The DNA for the CDR3 is TGTGCCAGCAGCTTGTCCGGCAGGGGTAGGGAGCAGTACTTC. Its protein is CASSLSGRGREQYF.

The chain couples TRBV24-1 to TRBJ2-3; D gene ambiguous. Germline V lookup: CDR1 KGHDR, CDR2 SFDVKD. The CDR3 spans 17 residues. With 0 bases removed from V and 4 bases from J, the gap between germline ends came to 16 bases. The CDR3 loop reads CATSDLPGMVSSDTQYF. CDR3 nucleotide sequence: TGTGCCACCAGTGATTTGCCAGGCATGGTTTCGTCAGATACGCAGTATTTT.

This chain uses TRBV28 with TRBJ2-7, with D possibly TRBD1 on 5 matching bases. Between the trimmed V and J ends, which lost 1 base and 2 bases, there was a span of 12 bases. There are 15 residues in the CDR3. Germline V CDR1 and CDR2: MDHEN, SYDVKM. DNA for the CDR3: TGTGCCAGCAGTTTATCCCGCCAGGGTCCCTACGAGCAGTACTTC. Translation gives CASSLSRQGPYEQYF.

This chain links TRBV14 with TRBJ2-3; no firm D call. Looked up from germline, CDR1 is SGHDN and CDR2 is FVKESK. Deletions cut 5 bases from V and 7 bases from J, with 22 bases between. This CDR3 contains 16 residues. The CDR3 loop reads CASSSRRAPPGYTQYF. CDR3 bases: TGTGCCAGCAGCTCGCGCCGGGCTCCCCCCGGGTATACGCAGTATTTT.